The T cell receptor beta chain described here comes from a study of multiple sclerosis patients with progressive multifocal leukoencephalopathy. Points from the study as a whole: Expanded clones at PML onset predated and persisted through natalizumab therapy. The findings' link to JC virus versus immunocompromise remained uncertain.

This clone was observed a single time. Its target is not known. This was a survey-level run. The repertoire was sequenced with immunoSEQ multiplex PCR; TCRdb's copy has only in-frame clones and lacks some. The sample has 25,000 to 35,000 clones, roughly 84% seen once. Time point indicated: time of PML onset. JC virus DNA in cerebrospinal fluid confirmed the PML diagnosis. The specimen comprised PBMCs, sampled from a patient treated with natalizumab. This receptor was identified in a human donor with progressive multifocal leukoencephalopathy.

The CDR3 DNA sequence: TGTGCCAGCAGCCAAGCCGGGAACACTGAAGCTTTCTTT. The encoded protein is CASSQAGNTEAFF. The chain is built from TRBV4-2 and TRBJ1-1; D call uncertain. The CDR3 sequence is 13 residues long. V dropped 1 base and J dropped 1 base, with 4 bases sitting between them. The V gene's germline CDR1 is LGHNA and CDR2 YNFKEQ.